This entry lists 27 T cell receptor beta chains sequenced from one sample in a study of cytomegalovirus exposure and HLA in healthy donors. Both 60 Vbeta primers and 13 Jbeta primers went into the PCR. Generated by immunoSEQ multiplex PCR, the TCRdb table keeps only in-frame clones and is missing some. This table holds about 180,000 clones, approximately 80% found once. Sequencing used PBMCs. Receptors were obtained from a girl aged 10 to 17 in good health and CMV-seropositive.

The chain is built from TRBV19 and TRBJ2-7, with 7 bases that match TRBD1. CDR3 length: 13 residues. The germline CDR1 and CDR2 sequences are LNHDA and SQIVND (reference sequence). The V and J ends lost 6 bases and 3 bases, in that order; junction bases with no gene match: 5. The CDR3 loop reads CASSRDSGYEQYF. For the CDR3, the DNA is TGTGCCAGTAGCCGGGACAGCGGCTACGAGCAGTACTTC.

This chain links TRBV5-4 with TRBJ2-2, with D tentatively TRBD2 (6 bases). The length of the CDR3 is 14 residues. The germline CDR1 and CDR2 sequences are SGHNT and YYREEE (reference sequence). Trimming removed 0 bases at V and 5 bases at J, with 8 bases between. This CDR3 is CASSLGLGTGELFF. The DNA for the CDR3 is TGTGCCAGCAGCTTGGGACTAGGGACCGGGGAGCTGTTTTTT.

With regard to this clone: The sample carries other DNA sequences with the same CDR3. The rearrangement uses TRBV7-9 and TRBJ1-5; D gene ambiguous. V was trimmed by 1 base and J by 6 bases, leaving 7 bases between them. There are 13 residues in the CDR3. In germline, CDR1 is SEHNR, CDR2 FQNEAQ (reference sequence). CDR3 nucleotides: TGTGCCAGCAGCTTAGGCTTGGCTCAGCCCCAGCATTTT. Translation gives CASSLGLAQPQHF.

This clone is a singleton in its sample. The genes are TRBV5-1 and TRBJ2-2, with 7 positions matching TRBD1. Germline assignment: CDR1 SGHRS and CDR2 YFSETQ. The CDR3 covers 16 residues. V shed 6 bases, J shed 2 bases, and the junction held 10 bases outside the gene matches. The CDR3 sequence: CASKWTGQINTGELFF. The CDR3 coding sequence is TGCGCCAGCAAATGGACGGGACAGATAAACACCGGGGAGCTGTTTTTT.

This clone was found once. This sequence joins TRBV7-2 and TRBJ2-5, with no clear D. This CDR3 has 14 residues. The V gene's germline CDR1 is SGHTA and CDR2 FQGNSA. V was cut by 6 bases and J by 3 bases, with 14 bases left in between. DNA for the CDR3: TGTGCCAGCAGATTCACCCCCGGAGAAGAGACCCAGTACTTC. It codes for CASRFTPGEETQYF. Supplemented by reference TRBV7-2 and TRBJ2-5, the full variable domain reads GAGVSQSPSNKVTEKGKDVELRCDPISGHTALYWYRQSLGQGLEFLIYFQGNSAPDKSGLPSDRFSAERTGGSVSTLTIQRTQQEDSAVYLCASRFTPGEETQYFGPGTRLLVL.

The chain links TRBV6-4 to TRBJ2-5; possibly TRBD2 for D (6 bases). V was clipped by 6 bases and J by 10 bases, with 24 bases between them. This CDR3 region has 15 residues. Germline lookup yields CDR1 MRHNA and CDR2 SNTAGT. The DNA for the CDR3 is TGTGCCAGCAGCGCCCGGGGTAGCGGTACTGGGATCCAGTACTTC. Translated, it gives CASSARGSGTGIQYF.

The CDR3 region has the DNA TGTGCCAGCAGCCCAGAGCGGGGGAGCACAGATACGCAGTATTTT. It specifies CASSPERGSTDTQYF. V is TRBV11-2 and J is TRBJ2-3, with TRBD2 identical over 8 bases. The CDR3 totals 15 residues. The V gene end was trimmed by 5 bases and the J gene end by 0 bases; junction bases not matched to a gene: 4. Germline CDR1 and CDR2: SGHAT and FQNNGV.

This clone was recorded once. The chain combines TRBV5-6 with TRBJ1-4, with D possibly matching TRBD1 (6 bases). CDR1 is SGHDT, CDR2 YYEEEE, per germline. V was shortened by 4 bases and J by 2 bases, with 9 bases between the two germline ends. This CDR3 has 14 residues. The CDR3 region has the DNA TGTGCCAGCAGCCAGGGGATGACTAATGAAAAACTGTTTTTT. Translated, it gives CASSQGMTNEKLFF.

This sequence joins TRBV6-5 and TRBJ2-2, with 13 bases that match TRBD2. V shed 2 bases and J 4 bases; nucleotides not matched to a gene: 1. There are 16 residues in the CDR3. Germline V CDR1 and CDR2: MNHEY, SVGAGI. The DNA of the CDR3 is TGTGCCAGCAGTTACCGGACTAGCGGGAGCACCGGGGAGCTGTTTTTT. This translates into CASSYRTSGSTGELFF.

The CDR3, as DNA: TGTGCCAGCTCACTTACTGGACTGCCGATGAACACTGAAGCTTTCTTT. Protein sequence: CASSLTGLPMNTEAFF. The chain couples TRBV18 to TRBJ1-1; D is ambiguous. Trimming left V 4 bases short and J 0 bases short, with 15 bases between. This CDR3 has 16 residues. The germline V gene has CDR1 KGHSH and CDR2 LQKENI.

This chain links TRBV5-1 with TRBJ2-4; TRBD2 is a possible D gene (5 bases). The CDR3 contains 17 residues. Germline lookup yields CDR1 SGHRS and CDR2 YFSETQ. The germline V and J ends were trimmed by 1 base and 0 bases, with 14 bases remaining between them. This chain's CDR3 is CASSLPGSGLAKNIQYF. For the CDR3, the DNA is TGCGCCAGCAGCTTGCCCGGGTCGGGGTTAGCCAAAAACATTCAGTACTTC.

V usage is TRBV7-9 and J usage is TRBJ2-1; 14 positions match TRBD2. The J segment lost 8 bases and the V segment lost 5 bases, leaving 5 bases of the junction unmatched. Germline CDR1 reads SEHNR; CDR2 reads FQNEAQ (reference sequence). This CDR3 spans 15 amino acids. In nucleotides, the CDR3 is TGTGCCAGCAGCCGGACTAGCGGGAGGTCCCATGAGCAGTTCTTC. Its translation: CASSRTSGRSHEQFF.

This clone was seen just once. The chain combines TRBV10-3 with TRBJ2-5; 8 nucleotides match TRBD2. This CDR3 is 15 amino acids long. Germline V CDR1 and CDR2: ENHRY, SYGVKD. Germline trimming cut 6 bases from V and 1 base from J; bases unmatched to any gene: 7. The CDR3 DNA sequence: TGTGCCATCAGGGGGACTAGTGGTCCCCAAGAGACCCAGTACTTC. It yields the protein CAIRGTSGPQETQYF.

The chain recombines TRBV30 with TRBJ1-6; no reliable D call. Germline values: CDR1 GTSNPN, CDR2 SVGIG (reference sequence). Between the trimmed V and J ends, which lost 2 bases and 7 bases, there was a span of 6 bases. The CDR3 extends over 12 amino acids. The CDR3 coding sequence is TGTGCCTGGAGTCTAGTGAATTCACCCCTCCACTTT. Its translation is CAWSLVNSPLHF.

The rearrangement uses TRBV5-4 and TRBJ1-2, with 7 bases aligning to TRBD1. This CDR3 has 14 residues. CDR1 is SGHNT and CDR2 is YYREEE in the germline V gene (reference sequence). With 2 bases clipped from V and 4 bases from J, the junction kept 5 bases outside the gene matches. The CDR3 protein is CASSLGGAGYGYTF. The CDR3, as DNA: TGTGCCAGCAGCTTAGGGGGCGCTGGCTATGGCTACACCTTC. Variable domain in full (rest from reference TRBV5-4 and TRBJ1-2): ETGVTQSPTHLIKTRGQQVTLRCSSQSGHNTVSWYQQALGQGPQFIFQYYREEENGRGNFPPRFSGLQFPNYSSELNVNALELDDSALYLCASSLGGAGYGYTFGSGTRLTVV.

This sequence joins TRBV5-1 and TRBJ2-2; 7 bases map to TRBD2. The CDR3 length is 15 residues. Germline values: CDR1 SGHRS, CDR2 YFSETQ. The trim removed 1 base at V and 4 bases at J, leaving 4 bases unmatched. The CDR3, as DNA: TGCGCCAGCAGCTTGCCTAGCGGATTCACCGGGGAGCTGTTTTTT. Translated: CASSLPSGFTGELFF. Drawing the rest from reference TRBV5-1 and TRBJ2-2, the complete variable domain is KAGVTQTPRYLIKTRGQQVTLSCSPISGHRSVSWYQQTPGQGLQFLFEYFSETQRNKGNFPGRFSGRQFSNSRSEMNVSTLELGDSALYLCASSLPSGFTGELFFGEGSRLTVL.

The chain combines TRBV6-5 with TRBJ1-1; D ambiguous. Per the germline V gene, CDR1 is MNHEY and CDR2 is SVGAGI. V lost 7 bases to trimming and J lost 6 bases, with 21 bases between them. CDR3 length equals 15 residues. Written as DNA, the CDR3 is TGTGCCAGCAACCGACTTCACACCCCTGCATCTGAAGCTTTCTTT. It codes for CASNRLHTPASEAFF.

This chain links TRBV2 with TRBJ1-4, with 9 bases fitting TRBD1. Germline assignment: CDR1 SNHLY and CDR2 FYNNEI. The CDR3 runs to 15 residues. The V segment lost 6 bases and the J segment 4 bases; nucleotides outside the gene matches: 6. The CDR3 spells CASRGQGLNNEKLFF. The CDR3 nucleotides read TGTGCCAGCAGAGGACAGGGGTTGAATAATGAAAAACTGTTTTTT. Using reference TRBV2 and TRBJ1-4 for the parts outside the CDR3, the full variable domain is EPEVTQTPSHQVTQMGQEVILRCVPISNHLYFYWYRQILGQKVEFLVSFYNNEISEKSEIFDDQFSVERPDGSNFTLKIRSTKLEDSAMYFCASRGQGLNNEKLFFGSGTQLSVL.

The V and J genes are TRBV7-9 and TRBJ1-2; the match to TRBD1 covers 7 bases. Germline loops: CDR1 SEHNR, CDR2 FQNEAQ (reference sequence). The ends lost 4 bases at V and 10 bases at J; junction bases unmatched: 6. The CDR3 totals 12 residues. CDR3 DNA sequence: TGTGCCAGCAGCTCCCGACAGGGAAACTACACCTTC. This sequence encodes CASSSRQGNYTF.

This chain uses TRBV18 with TRBJ1-3; no reliable D call. The length of the CDR3 is 16 residues. Trimming removed 3 bases from V and 3 bases from J, with 15 bases in between. Germline V gene data show CDR1 as KGHSH and CDR2 as LQKENI. CDR3 DNA: TGTGCCAGCTCACCCCGGAGAGAAAGCCGTGGAAACACCATATATTTT. Amino acid sequence: CASSPRRESRGNTIYF.

The CDR3 bases are TGTGCCAGCAGCTTGGAAGGAGCTAGCTCGCATTTT. Protein product: CASSLEGASSHF. V gene TRBV5-5 combines with J gene TRBJ1-5, with D unresolved. CDR3 length: 12 amino acids. CDR1 and CDR2 from the germline V gene are SGHKS and YYEKEE (reference sequence). Deletions cut 0 bases from V and 15 bases from J, with 13 bases between. The whole variable domain, remainder taken from reference TRBV5-5 and TRBJ1-5, is DAGVTQSPTHLIKTRGQQVTLRCSPISGHKSVSWYQQVLGQGPQFIFQYYEKEERGRGNFPDRFSARQFPNYSSELNVNALLLGDSALYLCASSLEGASSHFGDGTRLSIL.

The V and J genes are TRBV5-4 and TRBJ1-2; 8 positions match TRBD1. This CDR3 contains 14 residues. Trimming removed 2 bases from V and 8 bases from J; junction bases left unmatched: 8. CDR1 is SGHNT, CDR2 YYREEE, per germline (reference sequence). CDR3 protein: CASSFNRGIRGYTF. The CDR3 DNA follows: TGTGCCAGCAGCTTCAACAGGGGGATAAGGGGCTACACCTTC.

This chain uses TRBV7-9 with TRBJ2-7; no reliable D call. Germline CDR1 and CDR2: SEHNR and FQNEAQ (reference sequence). The CDR3 extends over 15 amino acids. Trimming cost V 2 bases and J 3 bases, with 14 bases left between them. CDR3 region: CASSLKLAANYEQYF. In DNA form, the CDR3 reads TGTGCCAGCAGCTTAAAGCTGGCGGCTAACTACGAGCAGTACTTC.

The chain employs TRBV6-4 and TRBJ1-2, with a tentative D call TRBD1 (6 bases). Trimming stripped 5 bases from V and 5 bases from J, with 9 bases between. The germline gives CDR1 MRHNA, CDR2 SNTAGT. There are 12 residues in the CDR3. The DNA of the CDR3 is TGTGCCAGCAGTAACACAGGGTATGGCTACACCTTC. Translating it yields CASSNTGYGYTF.

The chain joins TRBV10-3 to TRBJ2-2; 7 nucleotides match TRBD2. The CDR3 is 15 amino acids. Trimming cost V 11 bases and J 2 bases; bases outside gene matches: 11. Germline values: CDR1 ENHRY, CDR2 SYGVKD. CDR3 DNA sequence: TGTGCCGCCTCCGGCGGGAGCCGAAACACCGGGGAGCTGTTTTTT. As protein: CAASGGSRNTGELFF.

This clone was seen a handful of times. The chain recombines TRBV9 with TRBJ2-1; possibly TRBD2 for D (5 bases). The CDR3 spans 12 residues. Per the germline V gene, CDR1 is SGDLS and CDR2 is YYNGEE. V lost 4 bases to trimming and J lost 6 bases, with 8 bases between them. The DNA of the CDR3 is TGTGCCAGCAGCCCCAGCGGCAATGAGCAGTTCTTC. Translated: CASSPSGNEQFF.

This clone is a singleton in its sample. The chain carries TRBV2 and TRBJ2-1, with D tentatively TRBD2 (6 bases). This CDR3 has 15 amino acids. Looked up from germline, CDR1 is SNHLY and CDR2 is FYNNEI. V lost 8 bases and J 8 bases, leaving 22 bases between the germline ends. CDR3 DNA sequence: TGTGCCAGCTGGGGGGTCGTACGGTCGGGCGATGAGCAGTTCTTC. It codes for CASWGVVRSGDEQFF.